The source of this TCR beta chain is a study of cytomegalovirus exposure and HLA in healthy donors. Points on this clone: Its specificity is not known.

Findings of the study overall: In vitro assays verified that a few CMV-associated chains recognized CMV antigens specifically. An analysis that was carried out later associated some 17,000 TCR beta sequences with HLA alleles at 0.05 false discovery rate.

After removal of 4 bases from V and 4 bases from J, the junction contained 4 bases not matched to a gene. The germline CDR1 and CDR2 sequences are SGHDT and YYEEEE. The CDR3 spans 13 residues. 13 Jbeta primers and 60 Vbeta primers were used for the PCR. Sequenced by immunoSEQ multiplex PCR; TCRdb stores in-frame clones only, minus some. The sample has about 90,000 clones, roughly four fifths seen once. The chain uses TRBV5-6 and TRBJ1-2, with 7 bases identical to TRBD1. The TCR originated in a woman aged 40 to 55 in good health and CMV-seropositive. Material for sequencing was PBMCs. The CDR3: CASSQGQTYGYTF. The CDR3 nucleotides read TGTGCCAGCAGCCAGGGACAGACCTATGGCTACACCTTC.